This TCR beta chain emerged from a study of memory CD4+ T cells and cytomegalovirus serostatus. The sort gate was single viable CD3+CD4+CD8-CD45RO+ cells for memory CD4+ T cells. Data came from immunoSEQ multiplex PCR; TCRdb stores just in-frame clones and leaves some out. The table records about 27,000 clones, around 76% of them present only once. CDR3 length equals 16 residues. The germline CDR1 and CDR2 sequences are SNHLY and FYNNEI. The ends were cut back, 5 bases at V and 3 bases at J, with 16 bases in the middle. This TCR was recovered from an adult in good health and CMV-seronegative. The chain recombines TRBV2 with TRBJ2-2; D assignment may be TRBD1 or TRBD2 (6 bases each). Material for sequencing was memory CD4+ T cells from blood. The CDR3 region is CASSKNRDSYTGELFF. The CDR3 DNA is TGTGCCAGCAGTAAAAACAGGGACTCCTACACCGGGGAGCTGTTTTTT.